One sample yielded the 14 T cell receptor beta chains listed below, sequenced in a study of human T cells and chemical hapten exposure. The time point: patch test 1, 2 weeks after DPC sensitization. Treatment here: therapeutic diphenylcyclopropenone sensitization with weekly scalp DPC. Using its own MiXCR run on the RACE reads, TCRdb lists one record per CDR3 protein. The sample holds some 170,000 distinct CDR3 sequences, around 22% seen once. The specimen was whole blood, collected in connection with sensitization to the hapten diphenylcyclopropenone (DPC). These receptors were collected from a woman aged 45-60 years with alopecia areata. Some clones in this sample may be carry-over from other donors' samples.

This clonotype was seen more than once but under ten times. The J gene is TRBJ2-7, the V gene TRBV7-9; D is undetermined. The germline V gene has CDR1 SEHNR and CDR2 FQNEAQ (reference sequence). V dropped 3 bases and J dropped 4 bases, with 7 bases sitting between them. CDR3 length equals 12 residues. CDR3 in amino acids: CASSLFLYEQYF. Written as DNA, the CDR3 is TGTGCCAGCAGCTTGTTTCTTTACGAGCAGTACTTC.

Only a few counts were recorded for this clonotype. The CDR3 here is CASSLIRQGNYEQYF. The CDR3 coding sequence is TGTGCCAGCAGCCTCATACGACAGGGGAACTACGAGCAGTACTTC. The chain joins TRBV11-2 to TRBJ2-7; TRBD1 matches at 8 bases. J was trimmed by 3 bases and V by 5 bases; bases with no gene match: 9. The CDR3 totals 15 residues. The germline V gene has CDR1 SGHAT and CDR2 FQNNGV.

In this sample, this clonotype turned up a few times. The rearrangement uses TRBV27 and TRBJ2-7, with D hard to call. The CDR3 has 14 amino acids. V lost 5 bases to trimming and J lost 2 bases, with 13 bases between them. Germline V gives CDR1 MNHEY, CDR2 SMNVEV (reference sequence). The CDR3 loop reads CASSIKDPPYEQYF. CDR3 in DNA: TGTGCCAGCAGTATAAAGGACCCACCCTACGAGCAGTACTTC.

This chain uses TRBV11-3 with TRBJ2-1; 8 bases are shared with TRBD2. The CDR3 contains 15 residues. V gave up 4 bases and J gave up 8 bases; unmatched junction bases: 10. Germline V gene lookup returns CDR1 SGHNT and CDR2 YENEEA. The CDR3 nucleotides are TGTGCCAGCAGCTCTCTCGGGACTAGTCTCTATGAGCAGTTCTTC. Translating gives CASSSLGTSLYEQFF.

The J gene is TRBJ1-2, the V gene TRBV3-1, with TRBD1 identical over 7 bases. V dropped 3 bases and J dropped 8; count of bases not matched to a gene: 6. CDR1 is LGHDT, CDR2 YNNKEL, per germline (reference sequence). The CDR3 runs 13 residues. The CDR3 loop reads CASSHGQAAGYTF. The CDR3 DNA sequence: TGTGCCAGCAGCCACGGACAGGCCGCGGGCTACACCTTC.

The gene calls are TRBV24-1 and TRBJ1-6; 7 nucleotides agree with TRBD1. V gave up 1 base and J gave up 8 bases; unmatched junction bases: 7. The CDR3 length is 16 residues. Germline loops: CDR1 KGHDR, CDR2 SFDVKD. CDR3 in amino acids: CATSDFQGGFDSPLHF. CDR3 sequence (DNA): TGTGCCACCAGTGATTTCCAGGGGGGGTTTGATTCACCCCTCCACTTT.

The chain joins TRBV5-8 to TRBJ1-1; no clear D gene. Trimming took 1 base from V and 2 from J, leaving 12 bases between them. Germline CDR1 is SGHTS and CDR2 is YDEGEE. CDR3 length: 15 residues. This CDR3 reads CASSLYQVQNTEAFF. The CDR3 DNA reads TGTGCCAGCAGCTTGTATCAGGTCCAAAACACTGAAGCTTTCTTT.

The CDR3 sequence is CAWSVGGVYEKLFF. The CDR3 coding sequence is TGTGCCTGGAGTGTAGGGGGAGTCTATGAAAAACTGTTTTTT. The chain recombines TRBV30 with TRBJ1-4; TRBD1 is a possible D gene (6 bases). CDR3 length: 14 residues. The V and J ends lost 0 bases and 6 bases respectively, with 11 bases between them. In germline, CDR1 is GTSNPN, CDR2 SVGIG (reference sequence).

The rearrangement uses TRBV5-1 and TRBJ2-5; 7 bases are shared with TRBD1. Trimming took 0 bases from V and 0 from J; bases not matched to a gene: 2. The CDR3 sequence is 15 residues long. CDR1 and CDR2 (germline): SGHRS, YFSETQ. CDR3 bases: TGCGCCAGCAGCTTGGGGGACAGAAACCAAGAGACCCAGTACTTC. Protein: CASSLGDRNQETQYF.

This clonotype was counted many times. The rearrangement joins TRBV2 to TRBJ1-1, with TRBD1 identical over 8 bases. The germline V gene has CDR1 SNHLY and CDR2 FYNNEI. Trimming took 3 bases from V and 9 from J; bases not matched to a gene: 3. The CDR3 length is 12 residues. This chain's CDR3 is CASSDWTGKAFF. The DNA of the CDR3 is TGTGCCAGCAGTGACTGGACAGGGAAAGCTTTCTTT.

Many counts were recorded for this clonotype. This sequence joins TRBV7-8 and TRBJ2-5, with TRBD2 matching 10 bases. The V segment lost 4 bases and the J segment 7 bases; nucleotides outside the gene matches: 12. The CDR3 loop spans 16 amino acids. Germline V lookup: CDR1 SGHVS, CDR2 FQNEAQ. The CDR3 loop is CASSSAGGSGRATQYF. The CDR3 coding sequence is TGTGCCAGCAGCTCAGCGGGGGGAAGCGGGAGGGCGACCCAGTACTTC.

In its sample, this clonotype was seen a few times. Written as DNA, the CDR3 is TGTGCCCTCAACAGGGGGGCGGGCAATGAGCAGTTCTTC. Residues: CALNRGAGNEQFF. The chain joins TRBV7-9 to TRBJ2-1; 8 bases are a match to TRBD1. Germline CDR1 SEHNR, CDR2 FQNEAQ (reference sequence). The CDR3 sequence is 13 residues long. Trimming took 11 bases from V and 6 from J; bases not matched to a gene: 9.

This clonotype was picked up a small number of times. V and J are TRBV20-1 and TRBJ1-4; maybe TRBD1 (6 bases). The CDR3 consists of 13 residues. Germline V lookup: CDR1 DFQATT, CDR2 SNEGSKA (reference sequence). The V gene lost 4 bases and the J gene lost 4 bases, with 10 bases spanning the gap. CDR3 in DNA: TGCAGTGCTATTGACAGGATTAATGAAAAACTGTTTTTT. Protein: CSAIDRINEKLFF.

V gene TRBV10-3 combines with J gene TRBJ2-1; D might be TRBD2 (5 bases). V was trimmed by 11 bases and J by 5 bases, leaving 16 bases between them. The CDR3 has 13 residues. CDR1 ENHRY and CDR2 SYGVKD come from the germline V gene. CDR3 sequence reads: CASDRGADNEQFF. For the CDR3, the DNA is TGTGCCTCCGACCGAGGAGCGGACAATGAGCAGTTCTTC.